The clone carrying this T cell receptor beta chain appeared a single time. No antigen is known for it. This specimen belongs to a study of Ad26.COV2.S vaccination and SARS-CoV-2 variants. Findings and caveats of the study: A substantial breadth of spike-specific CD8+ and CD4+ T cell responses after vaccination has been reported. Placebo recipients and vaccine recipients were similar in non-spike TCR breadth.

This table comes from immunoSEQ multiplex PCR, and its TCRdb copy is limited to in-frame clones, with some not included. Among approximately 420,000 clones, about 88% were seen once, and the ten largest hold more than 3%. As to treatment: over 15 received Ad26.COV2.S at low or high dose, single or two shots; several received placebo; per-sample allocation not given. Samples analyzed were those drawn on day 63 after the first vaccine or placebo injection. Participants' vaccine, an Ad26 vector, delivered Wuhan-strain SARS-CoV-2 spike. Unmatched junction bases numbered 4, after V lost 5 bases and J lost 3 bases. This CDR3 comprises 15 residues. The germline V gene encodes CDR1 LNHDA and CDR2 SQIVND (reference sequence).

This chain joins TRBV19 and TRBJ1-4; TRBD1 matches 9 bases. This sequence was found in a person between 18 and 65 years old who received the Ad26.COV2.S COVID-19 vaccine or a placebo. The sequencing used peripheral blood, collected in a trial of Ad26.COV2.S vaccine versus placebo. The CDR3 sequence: CASSQQGAANEKLFF. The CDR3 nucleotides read TGTGCCAGTAGTCAACAGGGGGCGGCTAATGAAAAACTGTTTTTT. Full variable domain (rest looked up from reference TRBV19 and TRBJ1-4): DGGITQSPKYLFRKEGQNVTLSCEQNLNHDAMYWYRQDPGQGLRLIYYSQIVNDFQKGDIAEGYSVSREKKESFPLTVTSAQKNPTAFYLCASSQQGAANEKLFFGSGTQLSVL.